A single T cell receptor beta chain is shown here with its context. No antigen is known for it. The method was immunoSEQ multiplex PCR; TCRdb's version includes in-frame clones alone and lacks a portion of them. The sample comprises 140,000 or so clones, just over 85% of which are singletons, and around 3.6% rests with the top ten. The V gene's germline CDR1 is LGHNA and CDR2 YNFKEQ. V shed 1 base and J shed 8 bases, with 11 bases lying between them. The CDR3 has 13 residues. These data originate in a study of T cell responses to AZD1222 COVID-19 vaccine. The study, taken as a whole, reports: Samples come after the peak T cell response, not at day 14.

The sequencing here drew on peripheral blood, taken on day 0 of AZD1222 vaccination. V is TRBV4-2 and J is TRBJ1-2; tentatively, D is TRBD1 (5 bases). The receptor's source is an adult in good health. CDR3 sequence reads: CASSQGGDGGYTF. The CDR3 DNA reads as TGTGCCAGCAGCCAAGGAGGGGACGGCGGCTACACCTTC.